A selection of T cell receptor beta chains follows, all from one sample in a study of vaccination and CD4 T cells after COVID-19. Their antigen targets remain unknown. TCRdb fed the PCR reads into MiXCR, producing one record per CDR3 protein. Here the sample spans more than 13,000 distinct CDR3 sequences, just over 20% being singletons. The sequencing here drew on CD4+ T cells from blood, cultured in vitro, taken before SARS-CoV-2 vaccination. The receptors come from a human donor who received a COVID-19 vaccine. The CDR3 runs from the conserved cysteine through the conserved F or W. A D gene is named only where the DNA matches it firmly. Rows may omit the clone size; those that give it use once, few, many or a size class.

len	v_gene	j_gene	abundance	d_gene	CDR3aa	CDR3nt
14	TRBV5-1	TRBJ2-7	.	.	CASSLGGSPYEQYF	TGCGCCAGCAGCTTAGGGGGGAGTCCCTACGAGCAGTACTTC
14	TRBV2	TRBJ1-2	.	.	CASSEVRGIYDYTF	TGTGCCAGCAGTGAAGTGAGGGGGATCTATGACTACACCTTC
15	TRBV4-1	TRBJ2-1	.	TRBD2	CASSQELAGYNEQFF	TGCGCCAGCAGCCAAGAGCTAGCGGGGTACAATGAGCAGTTCTTC
16	TRBV4-2	TRBJ1-2	few	.	CASSQGTVEGDYGYTF	TGTGCCAGCAGCCAAGGTACCGTCGAGGGAGACTATGGCTACACCTTC
15	TRBV2	TRBJ2-7	.	TRBD1	CASSEGTGSFYEQYF	TGTGCCAGCAGTGAAGGGACAGGGAGTTTCTACGAGCAGTACTTC
18	TRBV19	TRBJ1-3	few	TRBD1	CASSIGGGTDNSGNTIYF	TGTGCCAGTAGTATAGGGGGGGGGACAGACAACTCTGGAAACACCATATATTTT
14	TRBV29-1	TRBJ2-1	.	.	CSVAEKGRDNEQFF	TGCAGCGTGGCCGAGAAAGGAAGGGATAATGAGCAGTTCTTC
13	TRBV6-1	TRBJ1-6	few	.	CASLESNNSPLHF	TGTGCCAGCCTCGAATCCAATAATTCACCCCTCCACTTT
15	TRBV4-2	TRBJ2-5	few	TRBD2	CASSMTSGGAETQYF	TGTGCCAGCAGCATGACTAGCGGGGGGGCGGAGACCCAGTACTTC
13	TRBV15	TRBJ2-3	.	.	CATSRDMAGTQYF	TGTGCCACCAGCAGAGATATGGCAGGTACGCAGTATTTT
16	TRBV7-8	TRBJ2-1	.	.	CASSLAYGFPGNEQFF	TGTGCCAGCAGTTTAGCCTACGGATTCCCGGGAAATGAGCAGTTCTTC
14	TRBV5-1	TRBJ1-1	.	.	CASSETTGNTEAFF	TGCGCCAGCAGTGAAACGACAGGGAACACTGAAGCTTTCTTT
15	TRBV29-1	TRBJ2-1	few	TRBD1	CSVQYRGYTYNEQFF	TGCAGCGTGCAGTACAGGGGATATACCTACAATGAGCAGTTCTTC
12	TRBV2	TRBJ2-7	few	.	CASSAGSSLRYF	TGTGCCAGCAGCGCCGGGTCTTCCCTTCGGTACTTC
15	TRBV4-2	TRBJ1-1	few	.	CASSQDGRGNTEAFF	TGTGCCAGCAGCCAAGATGGACGGGGGAATACTGAAGCTTTCTTT
15	TRBV5-1	TRBJ1-5	.	.	CASSLDGQTNQPQHF	TGCGCCAGCAGCTTGGATGGCCAGACTAATCAGCCCCAGCATTTT
15	TRBV20-1	TRBJ2-5	medium-sized	.	CSAETGAGARETQYF	TGCAGTGCTGAAACGGGGGCGGGGGCCCGAGAGACCCAGTACTTC
15	TRBV7-2	TRBJ1-2	few	.	CASRTGQGGYYGYTF	TGTGCCAGCAGGACGGGGCAGGGAGGGTACTATGGCTACACCTTC
14	TRBV6-4	TRBJ1-5	.	.	CASSLTGTGQPQHF	TGTGCCAGCAGTCTAACAGGGACGGGTCAGCCCCAGCATTTT
16	TRBV14	TRBJ2-5	.	TRBD1	CASSLWTGGFGETQYF	TGTGCCAGCAGCCTTTGGACAGGGGGCTTCGGAGAGACCCAGTACTTC
13	TRBV25-1	TRBJ1-1	few	.	CASSEFLNTEAFF	TGTGCCAGCAGTGAGTTCTTGAACACTGAAGCTTTCTTT
14	TRBV5-1	TRBJ1-1	few	.	CASSSLTGNTEAFF	TGCGCCAGCAGCTCCTTAACAGGGAACACTGAAGCTTTCTTT
12	TRBV7-6	TRBJ1-1	few	.	CASSLEDTEAFF	TGTGCCAGCAGCTTAGAAGACACTGAAGCTTTCTTT
12	TRBV20-1	TRBJ1-1	.	.	CSARGPNTEAFF	TGCAGTGCTAGAGGACCGAACACTGAAGCTTTCTTT
14	TRBV27	TRBJ1-4	.	TRBD1	CASSPTGIDEKLFF	TGTGCCAGCAGCCCGACAGGGATCGATGAAAAACTGTTTTTT
16	TRBV11-1	TRBJ2-5	few	TRBD2	CASSLALAGGQETQYF	TGTGCCAGCAGCTTGGCGCTAGCGGGGGGCCAAGAGACCCAGTACTTC
17	TRBV12-3/TRBV12-4	TRBJ2-2	.	TRBD1	CASSLGAGTANTGELFF	TGTGCCAGCAGTTTAGGGGCCGGGACAGCGAACACCGGGGAGCTGTTTTTT
13	TRBV24-1	TRBJ2-1	few	.	CATSDFSGTGQFF	TGTGCCACCAGTGATTTTTCAGGAACCGGGCAGTTCTTC
16	TRBV6-5	TRBJ1-1	few	TRBD1	CASSYPGQGGNTEAFF	TGTGCCAGCAGTTACCCGGGACAGGGGGGAAACACTGAAGCTTTCTTT
13	TRBV14	TRBJ2-5	.	.	CASSALVQETQYF	TGTGCCAGCAGCGCGTTGGTCCAAGAGACCCAGTACTTC
17	TRBV6-5	TRBJ1-6	few	TRBD1	CASSYSMGQGWNSPLHF	TGTGCCAGCAGTTACTCGATGGGACAGGGCTGGAATTCACCCCTCCACTTT
13	TRBV27	TRBJ2-5	few	.	CASRPLGRETQYF	TGTGCCAGCAGACCCCTTGGCCGGGAGACCCAGTACTTC
13	TRBV7-2	TRBJ2-5	.	TRBD2	CASSPGGPETQYF	TGTGCCAGCAGCCCGGGGGGGCCGGAGACCCAGTACTTC
18	TRBV6-5	TRBJ2-3	.	TRBD2	CASSFFRLAGGSTDTQYF	TGTGCCAGCAGTTTCTTTCGACTAGCGGGGGGGAGCACAGATACGCAGTATTTT
14	TRBV6-1	TRBJ1-2	medium-sized	.	CASSRLGEYYGYTF	TGTGCCAGCAGCCGTCTAGGGGAATACTATGGCTACACCTTC
16	TRBV5-3	TRBJ1-2	.	.	CARSLVRGTDNYGYTF	TGTGCCAGAAGCTTGGTTCGAGGGACGGATAACTATGGCTACACCTTC
14	TRBV5-8	TRBJ2-7	.	.	CASRLGISTYEQYF	TGTGCCAGCCGTCTCGGGATATCAACCTACGAGCAGTACTTC
16	TRBV29-1	TRBJ2-7	.	TRBD2	CSVEGLAGAGSYEQYF	TGCAGCGTTGAAGGACTAGCGGGCGCCGGATCCTACGAGCAGTACTTC
14	TRBV12-3/TRBV12-4	TRBJ2-2	.	TRBD2	CASRTSPNTGELFF	TGTGCCAGCAGGACTAGCCCGAACACCGGGGAGCTGTTTTTT
15	TRBV6-1	TRBJ2-3	medium-sized	TRBD2	CASSPTGGFTDTQYF	TGTGCCAGCAGTCCAACCGGGGGGTTCACAGATACGCAGTATTTT
10	TRBV7-9	TRBJ1-3	medium-sized	.	CASSRNTIYF	TGTGCCAGCAGCCGTAACACCATATATTTT
14	TRBV24-1	TRBJ2-1	.	.	CATSDPQGVNEQFF	TGTGCCACCAGTGATCCGCAGGGAGTCAATGAGCAGTTCTTC
14	TRBV12-3/TRBV12-4	TRBJ2-3	.	.	CASSKGGYTDAQYF	TGTGCCAGCAGTAAGGGGGGGTACACAGATGCGCAGTATTTT
18	TRBV6-5	TRBJ2-3	.	.	CASSYSPDNSFRTDTQYF	TGTGCCAGCAGTTACTCGCCCGACAACTCGTTTCGCACAGATACGCAGTATTTT
15	TRBV30	TRBJ2-3	.	.	CAWTRTLRDTDTQYF	TGTGCCTGGACAAGGACTCTCCGAGACACAGATACGCAGTATTTT
13	TRBV7-9	TRBJ1-3	.	TRBD1	CASSPGQGNTIYF	TGTGCCAGCAGCCCGGGACAGGGAAACACCATATATTTT
16	TRBV7-2	TRBJ2-1	few	TRBD2	CASSLAGGGALNEQFF	TGTGCCAGCAGCTTAGCGGGCGGGGGGGCTTTGAATGAGCAGTTCTTC
12	TRBV6-1	TRBJ1-5	medium-sized	.	CASRDSNQPQHF	TGTGCCAGCAGGGACAGCAATCAGCCCCAGCATTTT
15	TRBV5-5	TRBJ2-1	.	.	CASSGPGHANNEQFF	TGTGCCAGCAGCGGACCGGGACACGCTAACAATGAGCAGTTCTTC
15	TRBV7-9	TRBJ2-5	.	TRBD2	CASSLRAGGDETQYF	TGTGCCAGCAGCTTACGAGCGGGGGGTGATGAGACCCAGTACTTC
11	TRBV20-1	TRBJ1-4	few	.	CSAGGDEKLFF	TGCAGTGCCGGAGGGGATGAAAAACTGTTTTTT